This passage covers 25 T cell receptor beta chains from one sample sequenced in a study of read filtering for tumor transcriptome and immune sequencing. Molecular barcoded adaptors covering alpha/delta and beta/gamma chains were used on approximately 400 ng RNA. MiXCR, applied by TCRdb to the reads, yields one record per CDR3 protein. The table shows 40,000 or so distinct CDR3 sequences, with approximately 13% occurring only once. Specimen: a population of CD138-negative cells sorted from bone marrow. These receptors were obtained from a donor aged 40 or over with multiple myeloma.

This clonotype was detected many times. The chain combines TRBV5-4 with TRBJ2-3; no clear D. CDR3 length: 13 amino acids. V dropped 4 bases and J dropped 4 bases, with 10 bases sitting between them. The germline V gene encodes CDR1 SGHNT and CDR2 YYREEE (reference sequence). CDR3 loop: CASSPMTSDTQYF. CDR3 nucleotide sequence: TGTGCCAGCAGCCCGATGACTTCAGATACGCAGTATTTT.

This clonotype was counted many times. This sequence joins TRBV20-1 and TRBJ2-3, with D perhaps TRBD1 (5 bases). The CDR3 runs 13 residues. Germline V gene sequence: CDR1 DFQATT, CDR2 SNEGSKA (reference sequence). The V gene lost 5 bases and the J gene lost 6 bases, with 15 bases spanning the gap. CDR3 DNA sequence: TGCAGTGCTCCCTTTTACAGGATGGATACGCAGTATTTT. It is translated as CSAPFYRMDTQYF.

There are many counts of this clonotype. Written as DNA, the CDR3 is TGTGCCAGCAGTTACTCGGGGGGATCCTACGAGCAGTACTTC. Translated, it gives CASSYSGGSYEQYF. The chain uses TRBV6-2 or TRBV6-3 and TRBJ2-7, with TRBD2 as a possible D gene (6 bases). Trimming removed 0 bases from V and 1 base from J, with 7 bases in between. The CDR3 runs 14 residues. Germline CDR1 is MNHEY and CDR2 is SVGEGT.

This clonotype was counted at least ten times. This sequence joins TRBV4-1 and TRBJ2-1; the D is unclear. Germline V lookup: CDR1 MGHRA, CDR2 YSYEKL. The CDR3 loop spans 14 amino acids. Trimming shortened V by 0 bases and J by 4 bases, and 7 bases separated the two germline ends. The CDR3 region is CASSQDMRYNEQFF. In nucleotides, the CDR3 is TGCGCCAGCAGCCAAGATATGAGATACAATGAGCAGTTCTTC.

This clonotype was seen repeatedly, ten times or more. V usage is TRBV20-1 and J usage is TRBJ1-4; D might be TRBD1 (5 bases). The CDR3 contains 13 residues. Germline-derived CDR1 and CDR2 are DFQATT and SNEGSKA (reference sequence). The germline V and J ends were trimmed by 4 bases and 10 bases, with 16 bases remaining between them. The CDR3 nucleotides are TGCAGTGCTAAGGTGGGGGAGGTGGGAAAACTGTTTTTT. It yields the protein CSAKVGEVGKLFF.

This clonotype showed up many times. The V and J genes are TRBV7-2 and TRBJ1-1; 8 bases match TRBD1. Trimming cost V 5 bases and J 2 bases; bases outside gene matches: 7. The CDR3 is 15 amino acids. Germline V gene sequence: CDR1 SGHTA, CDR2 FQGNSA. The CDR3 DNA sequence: TGTGCCAGCAGCCCCCAGGGACAGGCCAACACTGAAGCTTTCTTT. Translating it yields CASSPQGQANTEAFF. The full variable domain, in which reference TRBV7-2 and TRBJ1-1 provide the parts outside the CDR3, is GAGVSQSPSNKVTEKGKDVELRCDPISGHTALYWYRQSLGQGLEFLIYFQGNSAPDKSGLPSDRFSAERTGGSVSTLTIQRTQQEDSAVYLCASSPQGQANTEAFFGQGTRLTVV.

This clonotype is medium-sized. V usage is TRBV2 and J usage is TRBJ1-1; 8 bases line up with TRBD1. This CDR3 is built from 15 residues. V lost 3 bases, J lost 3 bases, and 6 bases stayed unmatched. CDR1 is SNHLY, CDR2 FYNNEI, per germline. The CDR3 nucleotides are TGTGCCAGCAGTGACCCCGGGACAGGCTACACTGAAGCTTTCTTT. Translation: CASSDPGTGYTEAFF.

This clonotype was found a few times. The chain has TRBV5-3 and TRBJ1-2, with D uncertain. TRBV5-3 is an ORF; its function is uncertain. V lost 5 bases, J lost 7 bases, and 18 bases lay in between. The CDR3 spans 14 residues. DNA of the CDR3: TGTGCCAGAAGGAATGGTCCCCTACAGTGTGGCTACACCTTC. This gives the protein CARRNGPLQCGYTF.

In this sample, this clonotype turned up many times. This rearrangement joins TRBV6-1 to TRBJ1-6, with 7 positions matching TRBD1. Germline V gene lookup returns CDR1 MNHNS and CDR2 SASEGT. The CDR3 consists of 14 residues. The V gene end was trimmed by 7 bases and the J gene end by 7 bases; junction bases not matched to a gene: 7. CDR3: CASKTGTENSPLHF. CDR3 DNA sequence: TGTGCCAGCAAGACCGGGACAGAGAATTCACCCCTCCACTTT.

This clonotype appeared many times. The CDR3 here is CAFTQAGVGREQYF. Here the CDR3 DNA reads TGTGCCTTCACCCAAGCGGGAGTGGGTCGCGAGCAGTACTTC. The V and J genes are TRBV30 and TRBJ2-7; 8 positions match TRBD2. Germline V gene sequence: CDR1 GTSNPN, CDR2 SVGIG (reference sequence). With V trimmed by 7 bases and J by 6 bases, 14 bases remained unmatched. The CDR3 covers 14 residues.

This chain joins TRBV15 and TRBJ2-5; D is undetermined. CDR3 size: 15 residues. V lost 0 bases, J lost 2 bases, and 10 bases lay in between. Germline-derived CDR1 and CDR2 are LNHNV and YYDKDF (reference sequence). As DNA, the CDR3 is TGTGCCACCAGCAGAGATGGTGGCAGACAAGAGACCCAGTACTTC. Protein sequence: CATSRDGGRQETQYF.

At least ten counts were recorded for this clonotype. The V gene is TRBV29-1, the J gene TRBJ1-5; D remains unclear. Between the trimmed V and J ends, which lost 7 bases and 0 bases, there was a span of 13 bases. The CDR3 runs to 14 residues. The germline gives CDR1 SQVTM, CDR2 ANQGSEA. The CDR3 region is CSAARLYSNQPQHF. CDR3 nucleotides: TGCAGCGCCGCAAGGCTTTATAGCAATCAGCCCCAGCATTTT.

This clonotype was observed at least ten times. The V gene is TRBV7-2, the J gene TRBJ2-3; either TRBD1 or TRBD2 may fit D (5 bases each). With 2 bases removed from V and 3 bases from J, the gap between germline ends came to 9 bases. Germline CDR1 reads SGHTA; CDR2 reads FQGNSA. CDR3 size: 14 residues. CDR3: CASSLRWGTDTQYF. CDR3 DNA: TGTGCCAGCAGCTTAAGGTGGGGGACAGATACGCAGTATTTT. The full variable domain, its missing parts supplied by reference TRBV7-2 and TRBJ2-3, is GAGVSQSPSNKVTEKGKDVELRCDPISGHTALYWYRQSLGQGLEFLIYFQGNSAPDKSGLPSDRFSAERTGGSVSTLTIQRTQQEDSAVYLCASSLRWGTDTQYFGPGTRLTVL.

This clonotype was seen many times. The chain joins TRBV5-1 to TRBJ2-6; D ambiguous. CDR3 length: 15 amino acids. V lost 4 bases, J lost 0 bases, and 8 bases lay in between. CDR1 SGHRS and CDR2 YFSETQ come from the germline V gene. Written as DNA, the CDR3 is TGCGCCAGCAGCGGGCTTTTCTCTGGGGCCAACGTCCTGACTTTC. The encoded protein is CASSGLFSGANVLTF.

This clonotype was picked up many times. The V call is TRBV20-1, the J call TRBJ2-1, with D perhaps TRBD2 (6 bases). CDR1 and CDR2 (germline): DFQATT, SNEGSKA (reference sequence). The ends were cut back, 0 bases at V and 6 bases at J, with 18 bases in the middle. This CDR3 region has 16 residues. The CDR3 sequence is CSARDSSLPGGNEQFF. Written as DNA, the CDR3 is TGCAGTGCTAGAGATAGCTCACTGCCCGGGGGCAATGAGCAGTTCTTC.

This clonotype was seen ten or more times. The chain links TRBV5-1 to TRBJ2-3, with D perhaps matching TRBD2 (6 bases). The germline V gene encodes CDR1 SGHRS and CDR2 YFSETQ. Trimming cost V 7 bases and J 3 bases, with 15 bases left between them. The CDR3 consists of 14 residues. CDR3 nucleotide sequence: TGCGCCAGCGGATGGAGGGGAGAGACAGATACGCAGTATTTT. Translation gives CASGWRGETDTQYF.

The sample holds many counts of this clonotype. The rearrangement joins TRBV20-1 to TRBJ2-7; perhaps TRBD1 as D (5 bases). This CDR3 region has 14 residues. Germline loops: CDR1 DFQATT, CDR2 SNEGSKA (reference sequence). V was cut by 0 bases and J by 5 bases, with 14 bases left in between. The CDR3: CSARDLGRVNEQYF. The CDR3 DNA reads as TGCAGTGCTAGAGATCTTGGCAGGGTAAACGAGCAGTACTTC.

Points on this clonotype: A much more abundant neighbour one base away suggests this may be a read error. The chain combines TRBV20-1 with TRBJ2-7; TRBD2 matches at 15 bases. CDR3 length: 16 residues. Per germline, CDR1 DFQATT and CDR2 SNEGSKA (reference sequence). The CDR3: CGASWTSGRAGYEQYF. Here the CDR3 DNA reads TGCGGTGCTAGTTGGACTAGCGGGAGGGCAGGTTACGAGCAGTACTTC.

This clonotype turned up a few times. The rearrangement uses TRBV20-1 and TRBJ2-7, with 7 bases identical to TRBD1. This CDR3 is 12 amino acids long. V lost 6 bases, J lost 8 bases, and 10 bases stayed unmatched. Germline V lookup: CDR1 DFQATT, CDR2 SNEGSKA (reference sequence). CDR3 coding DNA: TGCAGTGCAATGGGACAGCCGTCCAAGCAGTACTTC. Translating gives CSAMGQPSKQYF.

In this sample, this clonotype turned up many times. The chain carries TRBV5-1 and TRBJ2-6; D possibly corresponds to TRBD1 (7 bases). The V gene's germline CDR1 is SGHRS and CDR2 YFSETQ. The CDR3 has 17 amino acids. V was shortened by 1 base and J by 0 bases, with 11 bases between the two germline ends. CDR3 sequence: CASSLQGGHSGANVLTF. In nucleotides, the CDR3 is TGCGCCAGCAGCTTGCAGGGGGGCCACTCTGGGGCCAACGTCCTGACTTTC.

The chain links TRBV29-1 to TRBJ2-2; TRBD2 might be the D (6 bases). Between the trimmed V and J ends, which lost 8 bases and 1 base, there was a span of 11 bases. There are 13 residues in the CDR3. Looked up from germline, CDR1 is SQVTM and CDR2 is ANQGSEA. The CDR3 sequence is CSSRRENTGELFF. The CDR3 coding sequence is TGCAGCTCCCGGAGGGAGAACACCGGGGAGCTGTTTTTT.

CDR3 DNA sequence: TGTGGGGCAGGGGGCGTTTCGATCGAGCAGTTCTTC. This translates into CGAGGVSIEQFF. The V and J genes are TRBV5-5 and TRBJ2-1; 8 bases match TRBD1. The CDR3 runs to 12 residues. Germline CDR1 and CDR2: SGHKS and YYEKEE (reference sequence).

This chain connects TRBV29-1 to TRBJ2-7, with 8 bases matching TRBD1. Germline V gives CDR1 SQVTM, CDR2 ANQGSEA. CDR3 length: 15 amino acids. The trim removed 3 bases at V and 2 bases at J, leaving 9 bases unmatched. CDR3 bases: TGCAGCGTTGAGGATCCGCGACAGGGGACCTACGAGCAGTACTTC. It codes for CSVEDPRQGTYEQYF.

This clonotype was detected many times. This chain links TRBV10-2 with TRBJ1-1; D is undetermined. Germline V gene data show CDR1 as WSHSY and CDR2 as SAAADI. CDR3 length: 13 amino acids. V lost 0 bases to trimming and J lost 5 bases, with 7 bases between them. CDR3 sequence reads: CASSESGITEAFF. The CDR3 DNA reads TGCGCCAGCAGTGAGTCAGGGATTACTGAAGCTTTCTTT.

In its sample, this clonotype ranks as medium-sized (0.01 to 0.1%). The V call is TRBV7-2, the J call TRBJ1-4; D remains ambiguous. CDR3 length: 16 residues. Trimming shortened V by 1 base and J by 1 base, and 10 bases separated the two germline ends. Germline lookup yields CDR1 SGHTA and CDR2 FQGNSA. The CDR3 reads CASSLGISGTNEKLFF. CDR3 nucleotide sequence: TGTGCCAGCAGCTTAGGAATTTCGGGAACTAATGAAAAACTGTTTTTT.